One and the same sample provided the 9 T cell receptor beta chains below, sequenced in a study of technical replicates of blood from a few donors. This table comes from immunoSEQ multiplex PCR, and its TCRdb copy is limited to in-frame clones, with some not included. The sample carries some 68,000 clones, nearly 97% recorded once. The sample taken for sequencing was T cells isolated from PBMCs. The receptor set was obtained from a human donor in good health.

The chain employs TRBV6-1 and TRBJ2-7; a weak D match, TRBD1 (5 bases). The V end lost 5 bases, the J end lost 0 bases, and 8 bases lay between the germline ends. Germline assignment: CDR1 MNHNS and CDR2 SASEGT. There are 13 residues in the CDR3. CDR3 loop: CASSLTASYEQYF. The CDR3 DNA sequence: TGTGCCAGCAGTTTGACAGCCTCCTACGAGCAGTACTTC.

This sequence joins TRBV27 and TRBJ2-3; D not resolved. Trimming took off 5 bases at V and 5 bases at J, with 5 bases between the two ends. In germline, CDR1 is MNHEY, CDR2 SMNVEV (reference sequence). This CDR3 has 11 amino acids. CDR3 loop: CASSAGDTQYF. In DNA form, the CDR3 reads TGTGCCAGCAGTGCAGGAGATACGCAGTATTTT.

This rearrangement joins TRBV28 to TRBJ2-1; possibly TRBD2 for D (6 bases). Germline values: CDR1 MDHEN, CDR2 SYDVKM. This CDR3 spans 14 amino acids. The germline V and J ends were trimmed by 5 bases and 4 bases, with 12 bases remaining between them. This chain's CDR3 is CASSGRGFYNEQFF. In DNA form, the CDR3 reads TGTGCCAGCAGTGGCCGGGGGTTTTACAATGAGCAGTTCTTC. Together with reference TRBV28 and TRBJ2-1, the CDR3 gives the full variable domain: DVKVTQSSRYLVKRTGEKVFLECVQDMDHENMFWYRQDPGLGLRLIYFSYDVKMKEKGDIPEGYSVSREKKERFSLILESASTNQTSMYLCASSGRGFYNEQFFGPGTRLTVL.

This sequence joins TRBV6-6 and TRBJ1-2, with 8 nucleotides matching TRBD1. V lost 5 bases, J lost 0 bases, and 2 bases stayed unmatched. The CDR3 consists of 14 residues. Germline-derived CDR1 and CDR2 are MNHNY and SVGAGI (reference sequence). This CDR3 is CASSDRGTNYGYTF. The CDR3 nucleotides read TGTGCCAGCAGTGACAGGGGTACTAACTATGGCTACACCTTC.

This rearrangement joins TRBV27 to TRBJ1-5; a possible D gene is TRBD1 (6 bases). Germline loops: CDR1 MNHEY, CDR2 SMNVEV (reference sequence). V lost 5 bases and J 0 bases, leaving 11 bases between the germline ends. The CDR3 sequence is 15 residues long. The DNA of the CDR3 is TGTGCCAGCAGTGCCCTACAGGGTAGCAATCAGCCCCAGCATTTT. Its protein product is CASSALQGSNQPQHF.

This chain connects TRBV28 to TRBJ1-1; 8 nucleotides align to TRBD1. This CDR3 has 12 amino acids. The J segment lost 11 bases and the V segment lost 1 base, leaving 3 bases of the junction unmatched. Per germline, CDR1 MDHEN and CDR2 SYDVKM. Here the CDR3 DNA reads TGTGCCAGCAGTTTATCCAGGACAGGGGCTTTCTTT. Residues: CASSLSRTGAFF.

The genes are TRBV5-4 and TRBJ1-1, with D maybe TRBD1 (5 bases). V gave up 3 bases and J gave up 0 bases, with 9 bases separating them. Germline loops: CDR1 SGHNT, CDR2 YYREEE (reference sequence). The CDR3 runs 14 residues. CDR3 sequence: CASSSTALNTEAFF. The CDR3, as DNA: TGTGCCAGCAGCTCGACAGCCCTGAACACTGAAGCTTTCTTT. Using reference TRBV5-4 and TRBJ1-1 for the parts outside the CDR3, the full variable domain is ETGVTQSPTHLIKTRGQQVTLRCSSQSGHNTVSWYQQALGQGPQFIFQYYREEENGRGNFPPRFSGLQFPNYSSELNVNALELDDSALYLCASSSTALNTEAFFGQGTRLTVV.

The V and J genes are TRBV5-1 and TRBJ2-5; TRBD2 aligns across 8 bases. After removal of 7 bases from V and 3 bases from J, the junction contained 8 bases not matched to a gene. The V gene's germline CDR1 is SGHRS and CDR2 YFSETQ. The CDR3 has 14 amino acids. The CDR3 DNA reads TGCGCCAGCGATCTGCGGGGGGACAAAGAGACCCAGTACTTC. Translated, it gives CASDLRGDKETQYF.

The CDR3: CASSNDRNYGYTF. DNA of the CDR3: TGTGCCAGCAGCAACGACAGGAACTATGGCTACACCTTC. The J gene is TRBJ1-2, the V gene TRBV7-3, with D possibly TRBD1 on 6 matching bases. From germline, CDR1 is SGHTA and CDR2 FQGTGA. The V end was cut by 5 bases, the J end by 2 bases, with 9 bases between. There are 13 residues in the CDR3.